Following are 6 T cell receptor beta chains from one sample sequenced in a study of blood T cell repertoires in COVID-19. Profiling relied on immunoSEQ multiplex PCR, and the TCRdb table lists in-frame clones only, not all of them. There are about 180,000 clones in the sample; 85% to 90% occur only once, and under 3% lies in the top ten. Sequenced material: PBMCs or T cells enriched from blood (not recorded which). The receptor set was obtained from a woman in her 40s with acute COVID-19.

CDR3 coding DNA: TGTGCCATCACAGGGCGGAGCAATCAGCCCCAGCATTTT. Protein sequence: CAITGRSNQPQHF. The chain uses TRBV28 and TRBJ1-5; D possibly corresponds to TRBD1 (6 bases). CDR1 MDHEN and CDR2 SYDVKM come from the germline V gene. The CDR3 totals 13 residues. V lost 10 bases to trimming and J lost 1 base, with 11 bases between them. Based on the CDR3 plus reference TRBV28 and TRBJ1-5, the full variable domain is DVKVTQSSRYLVKRTGEKVFLECVQDMDHENMFWYRQDPGLGLRLIYFSYDVKMKEKGDIPEGYSVSREKKERFSLILESASTNQTSMYLCAITGRSNQPQHFGDGTRLSIL.

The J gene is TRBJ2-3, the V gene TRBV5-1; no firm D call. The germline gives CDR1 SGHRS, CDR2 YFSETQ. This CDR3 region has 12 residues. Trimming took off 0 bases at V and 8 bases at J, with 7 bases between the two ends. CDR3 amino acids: CASSLETGTQYF. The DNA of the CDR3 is TGCGCCAGCAGCTTGGAGACGGGTACGCAGTATTTT. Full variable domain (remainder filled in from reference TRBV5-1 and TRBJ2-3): KAGVTQTPRYLIKTRGQQVTLSCSPISGHRSVSWYQQTPGQGLQFLFEYFSETQRNKGNFPGRFSGRQFSNSRSEMNVSTLELGDSALYLCASSLETGTQYFGPGTRLTVL.

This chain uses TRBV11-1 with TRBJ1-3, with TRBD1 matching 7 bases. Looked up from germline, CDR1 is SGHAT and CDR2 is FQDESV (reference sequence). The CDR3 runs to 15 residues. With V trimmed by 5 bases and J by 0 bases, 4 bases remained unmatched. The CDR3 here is CASSEGQFSGNTIYF. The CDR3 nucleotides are TGTGCCAGCAGCGAGGGACAGTTCTCTGGAAACACCATATATTTT.

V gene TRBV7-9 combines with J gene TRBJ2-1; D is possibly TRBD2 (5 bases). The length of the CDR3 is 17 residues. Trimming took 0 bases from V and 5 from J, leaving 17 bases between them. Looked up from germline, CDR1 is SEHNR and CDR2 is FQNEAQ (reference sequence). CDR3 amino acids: CASSLAFLTRGHNEQFF. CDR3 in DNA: TGTGCCAGCAGCTTAGCGTTCCTTACAAGAGGGCACAATGAGCAGTTCTTC.

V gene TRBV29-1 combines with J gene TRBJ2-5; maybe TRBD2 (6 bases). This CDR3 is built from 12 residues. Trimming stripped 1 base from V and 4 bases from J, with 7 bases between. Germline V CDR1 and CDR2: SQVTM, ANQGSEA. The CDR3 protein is CSVEVEGETQYF. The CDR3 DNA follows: TGCAGCGTTGAAGTGGAGGGAGAGACCCAGTACTTC.

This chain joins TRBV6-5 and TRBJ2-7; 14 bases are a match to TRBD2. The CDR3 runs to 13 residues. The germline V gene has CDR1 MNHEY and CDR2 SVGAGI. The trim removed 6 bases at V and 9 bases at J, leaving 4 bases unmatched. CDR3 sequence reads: CASSRTSGRSQYF. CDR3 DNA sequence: TGTGCCAGCAGCCGGACTAGCGGGAGGTCGCAGTACTTC.